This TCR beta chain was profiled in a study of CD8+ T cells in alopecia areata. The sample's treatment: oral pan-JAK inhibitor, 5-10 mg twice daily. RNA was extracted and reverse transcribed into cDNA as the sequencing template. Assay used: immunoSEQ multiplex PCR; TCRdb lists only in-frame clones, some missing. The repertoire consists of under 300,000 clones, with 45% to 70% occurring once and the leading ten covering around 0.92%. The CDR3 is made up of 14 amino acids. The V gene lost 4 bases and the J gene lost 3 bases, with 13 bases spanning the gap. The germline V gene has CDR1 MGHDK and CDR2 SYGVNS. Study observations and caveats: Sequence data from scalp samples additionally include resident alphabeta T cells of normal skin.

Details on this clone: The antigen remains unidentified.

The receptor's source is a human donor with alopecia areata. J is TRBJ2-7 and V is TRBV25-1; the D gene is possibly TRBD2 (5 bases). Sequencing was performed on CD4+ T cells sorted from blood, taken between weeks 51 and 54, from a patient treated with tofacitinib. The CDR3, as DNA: TGTGCCAGCAGTGGGGTAGGTGGACTCTACGAGCAGTACTTC. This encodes CASSGVGGLYEQYF.